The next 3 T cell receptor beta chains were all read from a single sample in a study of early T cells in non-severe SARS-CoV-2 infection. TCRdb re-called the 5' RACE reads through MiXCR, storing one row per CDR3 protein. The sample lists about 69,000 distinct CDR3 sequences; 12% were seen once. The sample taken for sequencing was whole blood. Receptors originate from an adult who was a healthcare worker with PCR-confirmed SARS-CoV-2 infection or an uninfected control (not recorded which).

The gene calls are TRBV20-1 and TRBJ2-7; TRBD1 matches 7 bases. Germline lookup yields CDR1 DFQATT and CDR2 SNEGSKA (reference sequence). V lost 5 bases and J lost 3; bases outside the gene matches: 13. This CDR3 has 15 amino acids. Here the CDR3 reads CSAAASGTVDYEQYF. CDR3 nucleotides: TGCAGTGCTGCCGCCTCCGGGACAGTGGACTACGAGCAGTACTTC.

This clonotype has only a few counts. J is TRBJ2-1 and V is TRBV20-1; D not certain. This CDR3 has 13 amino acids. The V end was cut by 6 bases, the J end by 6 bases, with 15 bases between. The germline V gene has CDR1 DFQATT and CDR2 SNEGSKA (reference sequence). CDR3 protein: CSARQQPANEQFF. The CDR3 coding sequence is TGCAGTGCCAGGCAGCAGCCGGCCAATGAGCAGTTCTTC.

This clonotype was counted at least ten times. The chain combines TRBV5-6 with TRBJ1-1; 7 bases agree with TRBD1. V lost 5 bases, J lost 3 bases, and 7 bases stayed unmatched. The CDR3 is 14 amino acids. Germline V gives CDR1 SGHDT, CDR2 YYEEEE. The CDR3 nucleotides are TGTGCCAGCAGTCTGAGGGGGCTCGACACTGAAGCTTTCTTT. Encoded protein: CASSLRGLDTEAFF.